This entry is about one TCR beta chain. These data come from a study of blood T cell repertoires in COVID-19. Study-wide background: Both acute and convalescent COVID-19 samples were obtained from the United States, Italy and Spain. Sources were T cells, B-cell-depleted T cells, or PBMCs; the material itself was cDNA or gDNA.

As processed by the authors: Reference gene primer amplification gave estimated nucleated cell counts. Profiled with immunoSEQ multiplex PCR; TCRdb holds only in-frame clones, not every one. That table is the source of V, J and clone size, and D and trimming were worked out from the DNA. Found here are approximately 27,000 clones, about 90% of them singletons; the top ten hold 15% to 20%. Germline assignment: CDR1 MDHEN and CDR2 SYDVKM. Losses at the gene ends were 6 bases for V and 2 bases for J; bases not matched to a gene: 14. This CDR3 has 17 residues. This receptor was taken from a man aged 65 to 79 with acute or convalescent COVID-19. The sequencing sample was made of peripheral blood. The chain couples TRBV28 to TRBJ1-2, with 8 nucleotides matching TRBD1. CDR3 DNA: TGTGCCAGCAGGCCTCTACCCGGGACAGGTGGCAACTATGGCTACACCTTC. The encoded protein is CASRPLPGTGGNYGYTF.